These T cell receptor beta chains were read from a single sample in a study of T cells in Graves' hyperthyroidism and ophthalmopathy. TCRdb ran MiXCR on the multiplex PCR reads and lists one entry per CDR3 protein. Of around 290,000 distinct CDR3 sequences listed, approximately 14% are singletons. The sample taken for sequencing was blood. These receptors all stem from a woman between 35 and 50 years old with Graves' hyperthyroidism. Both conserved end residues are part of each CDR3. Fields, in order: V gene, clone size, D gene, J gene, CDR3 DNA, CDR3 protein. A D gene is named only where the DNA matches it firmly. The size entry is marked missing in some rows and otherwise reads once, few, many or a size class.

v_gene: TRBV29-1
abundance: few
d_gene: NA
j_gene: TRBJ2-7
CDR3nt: TGCAGCGTTGAAGGAGGAGGGTACGAGCAGTACTTC
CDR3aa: CSVEGGGYEQYF

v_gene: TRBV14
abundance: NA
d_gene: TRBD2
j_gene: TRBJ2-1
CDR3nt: TGTGCCAGCAGCGAAATACTAGCGGGAGTTTCTAATGAGCAGTTCTTC
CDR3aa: CASSEILAGVSNEQFF

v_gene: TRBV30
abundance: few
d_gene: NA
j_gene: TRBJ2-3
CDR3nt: TGTGCCCTGGAATCTCGCACAGATACGCAGTATTTT
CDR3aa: CALESRTDTQYF

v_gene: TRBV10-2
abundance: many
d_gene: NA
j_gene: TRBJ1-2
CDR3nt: TGCGCCAGCAGTGAGTCGCACTATGGCTACACCTTC
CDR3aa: CASSESHYGYTF

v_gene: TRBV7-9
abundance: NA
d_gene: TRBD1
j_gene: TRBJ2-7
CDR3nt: TGTGCCAGCAGCTTAGGGACAGGGAAGCACGAGCAGTACTTC
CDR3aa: CASSLGTGKHEQYF

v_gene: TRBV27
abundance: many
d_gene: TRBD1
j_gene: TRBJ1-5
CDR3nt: TGTGCCAGCAGTCGGACAGGGGGTCTCAATCAGCCCCAGCATTTT
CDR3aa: CASSRTGGLNQPQHF

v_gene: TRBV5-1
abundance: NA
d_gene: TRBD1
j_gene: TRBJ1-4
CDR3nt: TGCGCCAGCAGCTTGGGAGGGGGCAGGGTCAATGAAAAACTGTTTTTT
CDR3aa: CASSLGGGRVNEKLFF

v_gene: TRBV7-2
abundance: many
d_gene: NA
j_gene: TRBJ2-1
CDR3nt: TGTGCCAGCAGCTCCGGGACTTTTGGGAATGAGCAGTTCTTC
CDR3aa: CASSSGTFGNEQFF

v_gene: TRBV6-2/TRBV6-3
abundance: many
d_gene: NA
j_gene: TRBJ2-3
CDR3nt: TGTGCCAGCAGTTACCAGGCCAACTCAGATACGCAGTATTTT
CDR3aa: CASSYQANSDTQYF

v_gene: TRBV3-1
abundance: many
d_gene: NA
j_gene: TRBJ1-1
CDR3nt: TGTGCCAGCAGTCCCCCCACCGGACACACTGAAGCTTTCTTT
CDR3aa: CASSPPTGHTEAFF

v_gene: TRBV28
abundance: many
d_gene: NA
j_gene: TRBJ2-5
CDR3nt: TGTGCCTCCAGGCGGCTAACCAAAGAGACCCAGTACTTC
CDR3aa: CASRRLTKETQYF

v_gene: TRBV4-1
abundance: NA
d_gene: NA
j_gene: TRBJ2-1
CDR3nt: TGCGCCAGCAGCCAAGATAGAGCGTTATCGACCCGAAATGAGCAGTTCTTC
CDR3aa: CASSQDRALSTRNEQFF

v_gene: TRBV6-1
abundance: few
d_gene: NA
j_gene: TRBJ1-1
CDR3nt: TGTGCCAGCGTCTTTACCGGGGGGGGCTACACTGAAGCTTTCTTT
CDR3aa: CASVFTGGGYTEAFF

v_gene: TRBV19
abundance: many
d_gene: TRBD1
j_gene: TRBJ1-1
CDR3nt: TGTGCCAGTAGTACCGGGACAGGGGGCGGAGAGACTGAAGCTTTCTTT
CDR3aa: CASSTGTGGGETEAFF

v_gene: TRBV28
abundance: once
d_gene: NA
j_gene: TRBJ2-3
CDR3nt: TGTGCCAGCAGCTCCGAGGCCACCGATACGCAGTATTTT
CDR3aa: CASSSEATDTQYF

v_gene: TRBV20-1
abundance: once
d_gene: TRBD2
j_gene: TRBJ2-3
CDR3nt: TGCAGTGCTAGGGGCGGGAGCGAGAGGGGCCGGGATACGCAGTATTTT
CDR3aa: CSARGGSERGRDTQYF

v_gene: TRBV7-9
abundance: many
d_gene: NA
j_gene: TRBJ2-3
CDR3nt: TGTGCCAGCAGCTTCACAGGGCAGGGAGATACGCAGTATTTT
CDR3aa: CASSFTGQGDTQYF

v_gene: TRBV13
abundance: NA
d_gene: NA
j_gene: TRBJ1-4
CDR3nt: TGTGCCAGCAGCTCCTGGACAGACCATAATGAAAAACTGTTTTTT
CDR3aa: CASSSWTDHNEKLFF